A single sample is the source of the 5 T cell receptor beta chains below, sequenced in a study of CD8 T cells in Susac syndrome. Reverse transcription of about 0.45 to 1 ug RNA was performed with random hexamers. MiXCR, applied by TCRdb to the immunoSEQ multiplex PCR reads, yields one record per CDR3 protein. This sample has about 150,000 distinct CDR3 sequences; roughly 95% occur once, and the top ten carry 0.14% to 0.15%. Sequencing used CD8+ T cells from PBMCs. The receptor set was obtained from a human donor with multiple sclerosis.

This chain links TRBV5-1 with TRBJ2-7; TRBD2 aligns across 7 bases. The CDR3 has 14 amino acids. Germline V gene data show CDR1 as SGHRS and CDR2 as YFSETQ. V lost 0 bases, J lost 5 bases, and 5 bases stayed unmatched. For the CDR3, the DNA is TGCGCCAGCAGCTTGGGGGCTCTAGCGGACGAGCAGTACGTC. Its translation: CASSLGALADEQYV.

This chain links TRBV29-1 with TRBJ2-4; TRBD1 aligns across 7 bases. The CDR3 runs 14 residues. The germline V gene has CDR1 SQVTM and CDR2 ANQGSEA. V was pared by 3 bases and J by 5 bases, with 7 bases of the junction left unmatched. DNA of the CDR3: TGCAGCGTTGATGGGACAGCGCCGGAAAACATTCAGTACTTC. As protein: CSVDGTAPENIQYF.

V gene TRBV2 combines with J gene TRBJ2-6; D perhaps matches TRBD2 (6 bases). The CDR3 extends over 18 amino acids. Trimming pared 6 bases from V and 0 bases from J, leaving 18 bases between. The germline V gene has CDR1 SNHLY and CDR2 FYNNEI. CDR3 sequence (DNA): TGTGCCAGCAGCCCCCTCGGGGGTGGGGGCTCTGGGGCCAACGTCCTGACTTTC. Its translation is CASSPLGGGGSGANVLTF.

V and J are TRBV5-6 and TRBJ2-7; D perhaps matches TRBD1 (6 bases). Trimming left V 1 base short and J 5 bases short, with 10 bases between. The CDR3 has 13 amino acids. CDR1 and CDR2 (germline): SGHDT, YYEEEE. The CDR3 region has the DNA TGTGCCAGCAGCTTGACAGGGTGGGACGAGCAGTACGTC. This sequence encodes CASSLTGWDEQYV.

This rearrangement joins TRBV20-1 to TRBJ1-2, with D hard to call. Germline V gives CDR1 DFQATT, CDR2 SNEGSKA (reference sequence). The CDR3 runs to 14 residues. V was shortened by 0 bases and J by 5 bases, with 13 bases between the two germline ends. The CDR3 reads CSARDMVGRYGYTF. The DNA of the CDR3 is TGCAGTGCTAGAGATATGGTTGGGAGGTATGGCTACACCTTC.